This T cell receptor beta chain came from a study of blood T cell repertoires in COVID-19. In the study's own analysis: Reference gene primer amplification gave nucleated cell count estimates. Only in-frame clones appear in the TCRdb table, and some are missing; sequencing was by immunoSEQ multiplex PCR. V, J and clone size are taken as reported in that table, and D and trimming were inferred from the DNA itself. The sample includes approximately 200,000 clones, more than 80% seen only once; the top ten take more than 3%. CDR1 SGHDT and CDR2 YYEEEE come from the germline V gene. The length of the CDR3 is 14 residues. V lost 1 base and J lost 5, with 12 bases in between.

This clonotype originated in a woman aged 18-29 years in a cohort exposed to, infected with or recovered from COVID-19 (not recorded which). Sequenced: PBMCs or T cells enriched from blood (not recorded which). The rearrangement uses TRBV5-6 and TRBJ2-5; D is perhaps TRBD2 (5 bases). The CDR3 sequence: CASSLYPGFETQYF. The CDR3 coding sequence is TGTGCCAGCAGCTTGTATCCGGGGTTCGAGACCCAGTACTTC.